This T cell receptor beta chain came from a study of blood T cell repertoires in COVID-19. At the level of the study: In each case, the material was cDNA or gDNA derived from T cells, B-cell-depleted T cells, or PBMCs.

Germline lookup yields CDR1 MNHEY and CDR2 SVGAGI. V dropped 7 bases and J dropped 2 bases, with 9 bases sitting between them. There are 14 residues in the CDR3. Libraries were prepared by immunoSEQ multiplex PCR; TCRdb keeps only in-frame clonotypes and omits some of them. The sample records roughly 82,000 clones, 80% to 90% being singletons. V usage is TRBV6-5 and J usage is TRBJ1-6, with a possible D match to TRBD1 (5 bases). The specimen was peripheral blood. The TCR comes from a woman aged 60-70 years with acute or convalescent COVID-19. The CDR3 is CASNQGAYNSPLHF. The CDR3 DNA follows: TGTGCCAGCAATCAGGGCGCCTATAATTCACCCCTCCACTTT.